Listed below are T cell receptor beta chains from one sample, sequenced in a study of blood T cell repertoires in COVID-19. The protocol was immunoSEQ multiplex PCR, while the TCRdb copy is restricted to in-frame clones and leaves out a portion. The data hold a few hundred thousand clones, with around 87% observed a single time. The sequenced sample was peripheral blood. All receptors derive from a man between 60 and 70 years old who had recovered from COVID-19. Both conserved end residues are part of each CDR3. Each record gives: CDR3 DNA, CDR3 protein, D gene, clone size, J gene, V gene. A D gene is named only where the DNA matches it firmly. A clone size is listed for some rows: how often the clone was seen (once, few, many), or a class if it is expanded.

TGTGCCACCAGTGACTCGAGGGGGACAGTCACAGATACGCAGTATTTT | CATSDSRGTVTDTQYF | TRBD1 | . | TRBJ2-3 | TRBV24-1
TGTGCCAGCAGCGCCAGTGATTTGTACGATGAAAAACTGTTTTTT | CASSASDLYDEKLFF | . | . | TRBJ1-4 | TRBV3-1/TRBV3-2
TGTGCCAGCAGCCCATCGGGACAGGGGAATCAGCCCCAGCATTTT | CASSPSGQGNQPQHF | TRBD1 | . | TRBJ1-5 | TRBV9
TGTGCCAGTAGTATTGGCGGAGGCACAGATACGCAGTATTTT | CASSIGGGTDTQYF | . | . | TRBJ2-3 | TRBV19
TGTGCCAGCAGCTTGAGACGGGGAAATCAGCCCCAGCATTTT | CASSLRRGNQPQHF | . | . | TRBJ1-5 | TRBV11-2
TGTGCTAGTGGTCTTTACAATGAGCAGTTCTTC | CASGLYNEQFF | . | . | TRBJ2-1 | TRBV12-5
TGTGCCACCAAAATCGACAGGGATAATTCACCCCTCCACTTT | CATKIDRDNSPLHF | TRBD1 | once | TRBJ1-6 | TRBV2
TGTGCCAGCAGCCATGGGAGGGGGGGCACAGATACGCAGTATTTT | CASSHGRGGTDTQYF | . | . | TRBJ2-3 | TRBV7-3
TGCGCCAGCAGCTTGGGACTAGGGACCACAGATACGCAGTATTTT | CASSLGLGTTDTQYF | . | . | TRBJ2-3 | TRBV5-1
TGTGCCAGCGGAACTCTAGCGTTTGGGTCCGATGAGCAGTTCTTC | CASGTLAFGSDEQFF | . | . | TRBJ2-1 | TRBV27
TGCGCCAGCAGCTTGGAAGGGACAGACACAGATACGCAGTATTTT | CASSLEGTDTDTQYF | TRBD1 | . | TRBJ2-3 | TRBV5-1
TGTGCCAGCAGTCCGCTTACAGGGGGAAGTGGCGAGCAGTACTTC | CASSPLTGGSGEQYF | TRBD1 | . | TRBJ2-7 | TRBV27
TGTGCCAGCAGTTACGACAGCTCCTCTGGAAACACCATATATTTT | CASSYDSSSGNTIYF | . | . | TRBJ1-3 | TRBV6-5
TGTGCCAGCTCACCTCAACAAGAGACCCAGTACTTC | CASSPQQETQYF | . | . | TRBJ2-5 | TRBV18
TGTGCCAGCTCACCACCGGTCCCTAGGCACAACACAGATACGCAGTATTTT | CASSPPVPRHNTDTQYF | . | . | TRBJ2-3 | TRBV18
TGTGCCAGCAGCGTAGGACAGGGGAGGGAAAACACTGAAGCTTTCTTT | CASSVGQGRENTEAFF | TRBD1 | . | TRBJ1-1 | TRBV9
TGTGCCAGCAGTTACAGCCCCGCGAACACTGAAGCTTTCTTT | CASSYSPANTEAFF | . | few | TRBJ1-1 | TRBV6-5
TGCGCCAGCAGCCCGGATGCCCTTGGGACTAGCGGGTACCACGAGCAGTACTTC | CASSPDALGTSGYHEQYF | TRBD2 | . | TRBJ2-7 | TRBV4-3
TGTGCCAGTAGTACGTACGGGACAGCCTCTGGAAACACCATATATTTT | CASSTYGTASGNTIYF | TRBD1 | . | TRBJ1-3 | TRBV19
TGTGCCAGCAGCCTCCCCGGGGGAGGAGAGACCCAGTACTTC | CASSLPGGGETQYF | . | . | TRBJ2-5 | TRBV6-5
TGTGCCAGCAGCCAAGAGGGGGGACCCGGGGAGCTGTTTTTT | CASSQEGGPGELFF | . | . | TRBJ2-2 | TRBV3-1/TRBV3-2
TGTGCCAGCGGAGAGACGAGCAATCAGCCCCAGCATTTT | CASGETSNQPQHF | . | . | TRBJ1-5 | TRBV6-5
TGTGCCAGCAGCGCAACAGGGGGCCCAACTAATGAAAAACTGTTTTTT | CASSATGGPTNEKLFF | TRBD1 | . | TRBJ1-4 | TRBV11-2
TGTGCCAGCAGTATAAACCCCAGAGGCGGGTCCTACAATGAGCAGTTCTTC | CASSINPRGGSYNEQFF | . | many | TRBJ2-1 | TRBV28
TGTGCCAGCAGTTTATATCCGGGACAGGGGGCGAACACTGAAGCTTTCTTT | CASSLYPGQGANTEAFF | TRBD1 | . | TRBJ1-1 | TRBV27
TGTGCCAGCTCACCACTAAGGACAGGGTCCACAGATACGCAGTATTTT | CASSPLRTGSTDTQYF | TRBD1 | . | TRBJ2-3 | TRBV18
TGTGCCAGCAGCATACCGGGACAGGGTACGAATTTAGTGGGCTACACCTTC | CASSIPGQGTNLVGYTF | TRBD1 | . | TRBJ1-2 | TRBV7-9
TGTGCCAGCACTGGACTAGCGGTCGACCAAGAGACCCAGTACTTC | CASTGLAVDQETQYF | TRBD2 | . | TRBJ2-5 | TRBV2
TGTGCCAGCAGTTTTCCGGACAGGGGGCCAGACACCATATATTTT | CASSFPDRGPDTIYF | TRBD1 | . | TRBJ1-3 | TRBV28
TGTGCCAGCAGCCCGGGGGTTCATACGCAGTATTTT | CASSPGVHTQYF | . | . | TRBJ2-3 | TRBV5-6
TGCGCCAGCAGTACTAGCGGGGGGGAAGAGACCCAGTACTTC | CASSTSGGEETQYF | TRBD2 | once | TRBJ2-5 | TRBV5-1
TGTGCCAGCAGTGGACGAGGATGGCCCCAGCATTTT | CASSGRGWPQHF | . | . | TRBJ1-5 | TRBV2
TGTGCCAGCAGTTCCTACGGGAGGACAGATCGCTACACCTTC | CASSSYGRTDRYTF | . | . | TRBJ1-2 | TRBV28
TGTGCCAGCGCCTGGGAGGCGGATACGCAGTATTTT | CASAWEADTQYF | . | . | TRBJ2-3 | TRBV6-5
TGTGCCATCAGTGCCCAGGACAGCTATGGCTACACCTTC | CAISAQDSYGYTF | . | . | TRBJ1-2 | TRBV10-3
TGTGCCTGGGCGGGACTAGTGGAATCAGATACGCAGTATTTT | CAWAGLVESDTQYF | TRBD2 | . | TRBJ2-3 | TRBV30
TGCAGCGTGGAGACAGGGAGAGGGGAGACCCAGTACTTC | CSVETGRGETQYF | TRBD1 | . | TRBJ2-5 | TRBV29-1
TGTGCCAGCAGCATCGGACTAGCGGGAGGGCAAGAGACCCAGTACTTC | CASSIGLAGGQETQYF | TRBD2 | . | TRBJ2-5 | TRBV5-4
TGTGCCAGCAGCCCGAGGGACACTAACTATGGCTACACCTTC | CASSPRDTNYGYTF | . | once | TRBJ1-2 | TRBV3-1/TRBV3-2
TGTGCCAGCAGTCGGACTAGCGGGAGGGGCGAGCAGTACTTC | CASSRTSGRGEQYF | TRBD2 | few | TRBJ2-7 | TRBV14
TGTGCCAGCAGCGTAGCTACTAGCGCAAATGAGCAGTTCTTC | CASSVATSANEQFF | TRBD2 | . | TRBJ2-1 | TRBV9
TGTGCCAGCAGCGTAGCCCCGGGGAGCGGGAGGGTAGAGACCCAGTACTTC | CASSVAPGSGRVETQYF | TRBD2 | . | TRBJ2-5 | TRBV9
TGCGCCAGCAGGAGTGGGACAGTGTATAGCAATCAGCCCCAGCATTTT | CASRSGTVYSNQPQHF | TRBD1 | . | TRBJ1-5 | TRBV10-2
TGTGCCAGCAGCCAAGGCGGGCAGCCCCAGCATTTT | CASSQGGQPQHF | . | . | TRBJ1-5 | TRBV3-1/TRBV3-2
TGTGCCACCAGCAGATCGGGGTCGTCCCAAGAGACCCAGTACTTC | CATSRSGSSQETQYF | . | once | TRBJ2-5 | TRBV15
TGTGCCAGCAGCGTAGTAGGGGGAAACGGCATGAACACTGAAGCTTTCTTT | CASSVVGGNGMNTEAFF | . | . | TRBJ1-1 | TRBV9
TGTGCCAGCAGCTCGCCGGACAGGAACACTGAAGCTTTCTTT | CASSSPDRNTEAFF | . | . | TRBJ1-1 | TRBV13
TGTGCCAGCAGCCGGGGGACTAGCGGCACAGATACGCAGTATTTT | CASSRGTSGTDTQYF | TRBD2 | . | TRBJ2-3 | TRBV14
TGTGCCAGCAGTTTATCATATTCACCCCTCCACTTT | CASSLSYSPLHF | . | many | TRBJ1-6 | TRBV12-3/TRBV12-4
TGTGCCAGCAGTGAATACGAGGGCCCCAACTATGGCTACACCTTC | CASSEYEGPNYGYTF | . | . | TRBJ1-2 | TRBV6-1
TGTGCCAGCAACGTTCAGGGGTCTTTGAACACTGAAGCTTTCTTT | CASNVQGSLNTEAFF | . | . | TRBJ1-1 | TRBV7-9
TGTGCCAGTAGTATAGGGGGGACAAGAAAAGGCGAGCAGTACTTC | CASSIGGTRKGEQYF | . | . | TRBJ2-7 | TRBV19
TGTGCCAGCAGCCAACCCAGGGGAGTCTACTTCTACGAGCAGTACTTC | CASSQPRGVYFYEQYF | . | . | TRBJ2-7 | TRBV14
TGTGCCAGTAGCCGAGGCCCCCTTCCATATTCACCCCTCCACTTT | CASSRGPLPYSPLHF | . | . | TRBJ1-6 | TRBV19
TGCGCCAGCAGCTCTGGACAGCCCTATGGCTACACCTTC | CASSSGQPYGYTF | . | . | TRBJ1-2 | TRBV5-1
TGTGCCAGCAGCTTAGTTCTTCGTCGCGGTGTCCGCTCCTACAATGAGCAGTTCTTC | CASSLVLRRGVRSYNEQFF | . | . | TRBJ2-1 | TRBV11-2
TGCGCCAGCAGCTTGGTTCAGGGCTCGAATGAAAAACTGTTTTTT | CASSLVQGSNEKLFF | . | . | TRBJ1-4 | TRBV5-1
TGTGCCAGCAGCTCCATCCGCGGGGGGCGGACTGAAGCTTTCTTT | CASSSIRGGRTEAFF | . | . | TRBJ1-1 | TRBV9
TGTGCCAGCAGCTTCTCCAAGATAGGGTTAGGGAGCTCCTACGAGCAGTACTTC | CASSFSKIGLGSSYEQYF | . | . | TRBJ2-7 | TRBV28
TGTGCCAGTGGACAGTTTCCAACTAATGAAAAACTGTTTTTT | CASGQFPTNEKLFF | . | . | TRBJ1-4 | TRBV19